These 9 T cell receptor beta chains were sequenced from one sample in a study of patients and donors after allogeneic stem cell transplantation. TCRdb processed the RT-PCR reads anew with MiXCR; each CDR3 protein has one entry. The profile shows roughly 940,000 distinct CDR3 sequences, approximately 18% of them singletons. The sample consisted of blood, either unsorted or a sorted T cell fraction (not recorded which). These receptors originate from a human donor who was either an allogeneic HSCT recipient or a stem cell or donor lymphocyte infusion donor (not recorded which). It is not recorded whose cells these are; they may come from a transplant donor.

This clonotype showed up just a few times. The chain links TRBV5-1 to TRBJ2-5; 8 bases match TRBD1. CDR1 is SGHRS, CDR2 YFSETQ, per germline. CDR3 size: 14 residues. The trim removed 5 bases at V and 5 bases at J, leaving 8 bases unmatched. The CDR3 DNA follows: TGCGCCAGCAGGCCAGGGGGCTGGGTGGAGACCCAGTACTTC. It encodes CASRPGGWVETQYF.

This chain uses TRBV15 with TRBJ2-3, with 9 bases matching TRBD2. Trimming at V came to 3 bases and at J to 2 bases, leaving 3 bases not matched to a gene. The CDR3 covers 15 residues. Germline lookup yields CDR1 LNHNV and CDR2 YYDKDF (reference sequence). CDR3 loop: CATSSLAGPTDTQYF. The CDR3 DNA follows: TGTGCCACCAGCAGCCTAGCGGGACCCACAGATACGCAGTATTTT.

This clonotype was detected only a few times. CDR3 loop: CASSRGLAGRNEQFF. CDR3 DNA sequence: TGTGCCAGCAGTCGGGGACTAGCGGGACGTAATGAGCAGTTCTTC. This sequence joins TRBV6-1 and TRBJ2-1; TRBD2 agrees at 13 bases. V gave up 5 bases and J gave up 7 bases; unmatched junction bases: 5. The CDR3 spans 15 residues. Germline V gives CDR1 MNHNS, CDR2 SASEGT.

This clonotype has just a few counts. The rearrangement uses TRBV12-3 or TRBV12-4 and TRBJ2-1, with 14 nucleotides matching TRBD2. V trimming: 10 bases; J trimming: 9 bases; junction bases outside the gene matches: 5. The CDR3 is 13 amino acids. For the CDR3, the DNA is TGTGCCACGGGACTAGCGGGAGTTATTGAGCAGTTCTTC. Translated: CATGLAGVIEQFF.

This clonotype showed up just a few times. The genes are TRBV6-6 and TRBJ1-2, with TRBD1 as a possible D gene (5 bases). Per the germline V gene, CDR1 is MNHNY and CDR2 is SVGAGI (reference sequence). CDR3 size: 12 residues. The V end was cut by 5 bases, the J end by 8 bases, with 12 bases between. CDR3 loop: CASSTQDRGYTF. The CDR3 region has the DNA TGTGCCAGCAGTACACAGGACCGCGGCTACACCTTC.

This clonotype was detected a few times. The chain has TRBV12-3 or TRBV12-4 and TRBJ1-2; tentative D call: TRBD1 (5 bases). The CDR3 has 13 amino acids. Trimming removed 6 bases at V and 6 bases at J, with 14 bases between. The CDR3 DNA reads as TGTGCCAGCAGCTATGGTCGGGGGAATGGCTACACCTTC. It specifies CASSYGRGNGYTF.

The gene calls are TRBV4-2 and TRBJ2-3, with unresolved D. V was shortened by 0 bases and J by 4 bases, with 5 bases between the two germline ends. Germline CDR1 is LGHNA and CDR2 is YNFKEQ. This CDR3 has 13 residues. This chain's CDR3 is CASSQEDADTQYF. The CDR3 bases are TGTGCCAGCAGCCAAGAAGACGCAGATACGCAGTATTTT.

This clonotype occurred many times. V usage is TRBV12-3 or TRBV12-4 and J usage is TRBJ2-5; either TRBD1 or TRBD2 may supply D (6 bases each). V lost 6 bases and J 2 bases, leaving 16 bases between the germline ends. The CDR3 totals 15 residues. CDR3 coding DNA: TGTGCCAGCAGCCCAGTTTCGGGGGCTCAAGAGACCCAGTACTTC. This translates into CASSPVSGAQETQYF.

This clonotype turned up a few times. The gene calls are TRBV12-3 or TRBV12-4 and TRBJ2-7, with 9 bases aligning to TRBD2. With 1 base clipped from V and 5 bases from J, the junction kept 12 bases outside the gene matches. The CDR3 is made up of 17 amino acids. DNA of the CDR3: TGTGCCAGCAGTTTAGGTCTCTTCTGGGCGGGAGGGAACGAGCAGTACTTC. Amino acids: CASSLGLFWAGGNEQYF.